This TCR beta chain was observed in a study of cytomegalovirus exposure and HLA in healthy donors. Study-wide context: Later, an analysis reported that the approximately 120 validation repertoires had used the same platform as the approximately 690 first-cohort repertoires.

Trimming stripped 2 bases from V and 1 base from J, with 14 bases between. The CDR3 length is 16 residues. CDR1 is SEHNR and CDR2 is FQNEAQ in the germline V gene (reference sequence). The study's findings and limits: In vitro experiments confirmed that a few CMV-associated chains were specific for CMV antigens.

The protocol was immunoSEQ multiplex PCR, while the TCRdb copy is restricted to in-frame clones and leaves out a portion. The table lists 150,000 to 200,000 clones, around four fifths of them singletons, with over 2% in the top ten. This clone was seen a few times. Antigen specificity is unknown. The sample was PBMCs. The chain uses TRBV7-9 and TRBJ1-1, with D possibly being TRBD1 (6 bases). The source of this sequence is a man aged 25-40 years in good health and CMV-seropositive. The CDR3 sequence is CASSLRATGENTEAFF. CDR3 sequence (DNA): TGTGCCAGCAGCTTAAGAGCGACAGGTGAGAACACTGAAGCTTTCTTT.